This is a list of T cell receptor beta chains from one sample in a study of blood T cell repertoires in COVID-19. Using immunoSEQ multiplex PCR, the repertoire was profiled, and TCRdb retains in-frame clones only, with some absent. The sample has about 410,000 clones, about 88% seen once. Sequenced: peripheral blood. The source is a woman in her 40s with COVID-19, enrolled during active disease. Both conserved end residues are part of each CDR3. A D gene is named only where the DNA matches it firmly. The size field is filled for only some rows; it gives once, few, many or a size class.

TRBJ1-1 - TRBV6-2/TRBV6-3 - CASSYITGQLLNTEAFF TGTGCCAGCAGTTACATAACCGGACAGTTACTGAACACTGAAGCTTTCTTT
TRBJ1-1 - TRBV28 - CASSSRLNTEAFF TGTGCCAGCAGTTCGAGGTTGAACACTGAAGCTTTCTTT
TRBJ2-7 TRBD2 TRBV7-9 - CASSVTGTSDYEQYF TGTGCCAGCAGCGTTACCGGGACTAGCGACTACGAGCAGTACTTC
TRBJ1-2 TRBD1 TRBV7-8 - CASSFSQGSYGYTF TGTGCCAGCAGCTTTTCACAGGGGAGCTATGGCTACACCTTC
TRBJ2-5 - TRBV6-6 - CASSSFGSGETQYF TGTGCCAGCAGTTCCTTCGGGAGTGGAGAGACCCAGTACTTC
TRBJ2-5 TRBD2 TRBV6-2/TRBV6-3 - CASSPGGLTTQYF TGTGCCAGCAGCCCGGGGGGACTTACGACCCAGTACTTC
TRBJ1-1 - TRBV10-3 - CAISGPYTEAFF TGTGCCATCAGTGGGCCATACACTGAAGCTTTCTTT
TRBJ2-2 TRBD2 TRBV27 - CASSFGSGRGHGELFF TGTGCCAGCAGTTTTGGTAGCGGGAGAGGTCACGGGGAGCTGTTTTTT
TRBJ1-5 - TRBV4-1 - CASSLTETNQPQHF TGCGCCAGCAGCCTGACAGAGACCAATCAGCCCCAGCATTTT
TRBJ2-2 TRBD2 TRBV5-1 - CASSHNGLAGAGGELFF TGCGCCAGCAGCCATAACGGACTAGCGGGAGCAGGCGGGGAGCTGTTTTTT
TRBJ2-1 TRBD1 TRBV18 - CASSPPTGGYNEQFF TGTGCCAGCTCACCACCGACAGGGGGGTACAATGAGCAGTTCTTC
TRBJ1-1 - TRBV7-9 - CASSKAGNTEAFF TGTGCCAGCAGTAAAGCCGGGAACACTGAAGCTTTCTTT
TRBJ2-1 TRBD1 TRBV10-3 - CAIRSTGSGMSYNEQFF TGTGCCATCAGGTCGACAGGGTCGGGTATGTCCTACAATGAGCAGTTCTTC
TRBJ1-4 - TRBV10-3 - CAISAGTPDEKLFF TGTGCCATCAGTGCCGGGACACCGGATGAAAAACTGTTTTTT
TRBJ1-6 TRBD1 TRBV7-9 - CASSSPPGQDYNSPLHF TGTGCCAGCAGCTCGCCGCCCGGACAGGACTATAATTCACCCCTCCACTTT
TRBJ2-5 - TRBV7-7 - CASSLAVGRGNQETQYF TGTGCTAGCAGCTTAGCGGTGGGCCGGGGAAACCAAGAGACCCAGTACTTC
TRBJ2-1 - TRBV5-1 - CASSLVPQYNEQFF TGCGCCAGCAGCTTGGTGCCCCAGTACAATGAGCAGTTCTTC
TRBJ2-5 - TRBV5-1 - CASSLPTPGGPSQETQYF TGCGCCAGCAGCTTGCCTACCCCCGGAGGGCCTAGTCAAGAGACCCAGTACTTC
TRBJ2-3 TRBD2 TRBV28 - CASSRPPSGGLTDTQYF TGTGCCAGCAGTCGACCACCTAGCGGGGGCCTCACAGATACGCAGTATTTT
TRBJ2-7 - TRBV7-2 - CASSSAGSLSYEQYF TGTGCCAGCAGCTCTGCAGGGTCCCTCTCCTACGAGCAGTACTTC
TRBJ2-7 - TRBV28 few CASAPPRGMGYEQYF TGTGCCAGCGCCCCCCCCCGAGGGATGGGGTACGAGCAGTACTTC
TRBJ1-5 - TRBV15 - CATSKRKGARAWSNQPQHF TGTGCCACCAGCAAAAGGAAGGGTGCCAGGGCTTGGAGCAATCAGCCCCAGCATTTT
TRBJ1-5 - TRBV25-1 - CASSGTPSNQPQHF TGTGCCAGCAGTGGGACTCCTTCCAATCAGCCCCAGCATTTT
TRBJ2-3 - TRBV5-1 - CASSLIPSSTDTQYF TGCGCCAGCAGCTTGATCCCAAGCAGCACAGATACGCAGTATTTT
TRBJ1-5 TRBD1 TRBV28 - CAITGGTGQPQHF TGTGCCATTACAGGGGGGACAGGACAGCCCCAGCATTTT
TRBJ2-2 - TRBV27 - CASSLDQGLANTGELFF TGTGCCAGCAGTCTCGACCAGGGGCTCGCGAACACCGGGGAGCTGTTTTTT
TRBJ1-2 - TRBV30 - CASASQGTGGYTF TGTGCCTCCGCGTCCCAGGGGACGGGTGGCTACACCTTC
TRBJ1-1 TRBD1 TRBV28 - CASTGTVWDTEAFF TGTGCCAGCACAGGGACAGTCTGGGACACTGAAGCTTTCTTT
TRBJ2-7 - TRBV4-2 - CASSQGEYEQYF TGTGCCAGCAGCCAAGGGGAGTACGAGCAGTACTTC
TRBJ1-4 TRBD1 TRBV27 - CASSTDWTGGKLFF TGTGCCAGCAGTACGGACTGGACAGGGGGAAAACTGTTTTTT
TRBJ2-1 - TRBV6-2/TRBV6-3 - CASSYSILAPNEQFF TGTGCCAGCAGTTACTCGATCTTAGCCCCTAATGAGCAGTTCTTC
TRBJ2-7 - TRBV29-1 few CSIHSGNEQYF TGCAGCATACATTCGGGAAACGAGCAGTACTTC
TRBJ2-7 TRBD1 TRBV27 few CASSLGTGAYEQYF TGTGCCAGCAGTTTAGGGACAGGGGCCTACGAGCAGTACTTC
TRBJ2-5 TRBD2 TRBV7-2 - CASSLGVLAGGVEETQYF TGTGCCAGCAGCTTAGGAGTCCTAGCGGGAGGGGTCGAAGAGACCCAGTACTTC
TRBJ2-7 - TRBV28 - CASSSQGRGSYEQYF TGTGCCAGCAGTTCCCAGGGCCGCGGCAGCTACGAGCAGTACTTC
TRBJ1-2 TRBD1 TRBV27 - CASSKGWTGAKNIYGYTF TGTGCCAGCAGTAAGGGCTGGACAGGGGCCAAGAATATATATGGCTACACCTTC
TRBJ2-7 TRBD1 TRBV11-2 - CASSPGQGWYEQYF TGTGCCAGCAGCCCCGGACAGGGGTGGTACGAGCAGTACTTC
TRBJ1-2 - TRBV10-3 - CAISESASHGSNYGYTF TGTGCCATCAGTGAGTCGGCCTCGCATGGTTCTAACTATGGCTACACCTTC